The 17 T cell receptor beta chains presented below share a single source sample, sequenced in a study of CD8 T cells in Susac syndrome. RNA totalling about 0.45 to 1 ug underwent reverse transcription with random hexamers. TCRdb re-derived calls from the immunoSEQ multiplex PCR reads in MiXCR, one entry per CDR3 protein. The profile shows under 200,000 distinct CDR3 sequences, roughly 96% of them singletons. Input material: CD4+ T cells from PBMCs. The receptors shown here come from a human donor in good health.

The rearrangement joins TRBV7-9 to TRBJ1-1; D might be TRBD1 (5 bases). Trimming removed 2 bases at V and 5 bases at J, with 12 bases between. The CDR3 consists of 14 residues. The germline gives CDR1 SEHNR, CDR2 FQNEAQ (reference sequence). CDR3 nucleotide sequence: TGTGCCAGCAGCTTACGGGGGAGAAGGACTGAAGCTTTCTTT. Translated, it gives CASSLRGRRTEAFF. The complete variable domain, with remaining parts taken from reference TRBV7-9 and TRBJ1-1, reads DTGVSQNPRHKITKRGQNVTFRCDPISEHNRLYWYRQTLGQGPEFLTYFQNEAQLEKSRLLSDRFSAERPKGSFSTLEIQRTEQGDSAMYLCASSLRGRRTEAFFGQGTRLTVV.

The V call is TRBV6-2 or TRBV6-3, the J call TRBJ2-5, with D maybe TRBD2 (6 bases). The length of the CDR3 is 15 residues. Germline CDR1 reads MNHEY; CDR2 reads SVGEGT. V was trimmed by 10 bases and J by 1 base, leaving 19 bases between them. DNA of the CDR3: TGTGCCACCTCCGCCCCACTAGCCGCCCAAGAGACCCAGTACTTC. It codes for CATSAPLAAQETQYF.

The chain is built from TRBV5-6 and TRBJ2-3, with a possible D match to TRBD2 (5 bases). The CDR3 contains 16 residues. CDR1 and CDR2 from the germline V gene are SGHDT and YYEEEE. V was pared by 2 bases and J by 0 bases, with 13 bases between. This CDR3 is CASSFRSVPSTDTQYF. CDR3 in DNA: TGTGCCAGCAGCTTCCGTAGCGTCCCTAGCACAGATACGCAGTATTTT.

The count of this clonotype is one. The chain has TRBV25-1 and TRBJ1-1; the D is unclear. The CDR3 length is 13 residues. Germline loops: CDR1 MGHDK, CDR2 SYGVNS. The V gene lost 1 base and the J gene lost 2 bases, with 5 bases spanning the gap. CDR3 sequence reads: CASSESGNTEAFF. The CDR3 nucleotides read TGTGCCAGCAGTGAATCAGGTAACACTGAAGCTTTCTTT.

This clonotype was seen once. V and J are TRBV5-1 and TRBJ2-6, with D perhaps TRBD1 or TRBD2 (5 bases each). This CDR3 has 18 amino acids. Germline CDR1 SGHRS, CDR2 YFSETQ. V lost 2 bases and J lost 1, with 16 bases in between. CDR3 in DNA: TGCGCCAGCAGCTTAAGGGAGAAGGACACTTCTGGGGCCAACGTCCTGACTTTC. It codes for CASSLREKDTSGANVLTF. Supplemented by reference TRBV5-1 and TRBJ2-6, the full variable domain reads KAGVTQTPRYLIKTRGQQVTLSCSPISGHRSVSWYQQTPGQGLQFLFEYFSETQRNKGNFPGRFSGRQFSNSRSEMNVSTLELGDSALYLCASSLREKDTSGANVLTFGAGSRLTVL.

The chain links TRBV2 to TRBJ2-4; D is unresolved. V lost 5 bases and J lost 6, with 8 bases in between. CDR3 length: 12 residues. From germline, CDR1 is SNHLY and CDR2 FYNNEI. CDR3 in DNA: TGTGCCAGCAGTCCCGTACGAAACATTCAGTACTTC. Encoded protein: CASSPVRNIQYF.

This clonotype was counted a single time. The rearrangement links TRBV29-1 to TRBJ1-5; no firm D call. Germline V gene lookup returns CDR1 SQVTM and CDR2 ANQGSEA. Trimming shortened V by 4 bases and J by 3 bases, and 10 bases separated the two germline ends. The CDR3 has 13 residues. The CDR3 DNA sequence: TGCAGCGTTGTTGACGGTTACAATCAGCCCCAGCATTTT. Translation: CSVVDGYNQPQHF.

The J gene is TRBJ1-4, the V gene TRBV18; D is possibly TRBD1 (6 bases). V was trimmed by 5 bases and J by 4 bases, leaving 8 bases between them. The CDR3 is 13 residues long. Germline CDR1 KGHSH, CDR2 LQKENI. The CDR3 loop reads CASSGQSNEKLFF. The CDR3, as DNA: TGTGCCAGCTCAGGACAGAGTAATGAAAAACTGTTTTTT.

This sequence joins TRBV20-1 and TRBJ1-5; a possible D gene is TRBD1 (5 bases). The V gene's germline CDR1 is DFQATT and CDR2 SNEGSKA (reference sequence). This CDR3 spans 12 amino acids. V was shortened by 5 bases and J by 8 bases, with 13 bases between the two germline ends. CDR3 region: CSASGPLEPQHF. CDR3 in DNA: TGCAGTGCTTCAGGGCCCCTGGAGCCCCAGCATTTT.

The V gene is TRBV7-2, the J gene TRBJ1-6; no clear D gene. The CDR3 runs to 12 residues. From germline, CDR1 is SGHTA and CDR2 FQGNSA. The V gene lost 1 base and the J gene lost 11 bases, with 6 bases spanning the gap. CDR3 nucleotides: TGTGCCAGCAGCTTAGATAGTCCACCCCTCCACTTT. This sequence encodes CASSLDSPPLHF.

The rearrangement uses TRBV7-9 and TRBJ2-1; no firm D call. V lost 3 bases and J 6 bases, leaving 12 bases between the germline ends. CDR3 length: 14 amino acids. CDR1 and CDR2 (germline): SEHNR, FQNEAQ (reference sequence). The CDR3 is CASSLRQEINEQFF. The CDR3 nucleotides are TGTGCCAGCAGCTTGCGCCAGGAGATCAATGAGCAGTTCTTC.

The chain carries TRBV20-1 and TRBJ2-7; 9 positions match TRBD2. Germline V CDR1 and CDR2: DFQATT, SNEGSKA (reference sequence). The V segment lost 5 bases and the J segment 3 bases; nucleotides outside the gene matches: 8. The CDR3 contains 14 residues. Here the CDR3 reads CSAGLGGGDYEQYF. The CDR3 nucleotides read TGCAGTGCTGGCCTTGGCGGGGGGGACTACGAGCAGTACTTC.

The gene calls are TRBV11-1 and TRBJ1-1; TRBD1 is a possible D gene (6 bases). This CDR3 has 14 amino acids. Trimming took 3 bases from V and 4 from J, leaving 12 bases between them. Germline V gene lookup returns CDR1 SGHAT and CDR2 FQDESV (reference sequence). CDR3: CASSFSRQVTEAFF. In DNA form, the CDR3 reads TGTGCCAGCAGCTTCTCGAGACAGGTCACTGAAGCTTTCTTT.

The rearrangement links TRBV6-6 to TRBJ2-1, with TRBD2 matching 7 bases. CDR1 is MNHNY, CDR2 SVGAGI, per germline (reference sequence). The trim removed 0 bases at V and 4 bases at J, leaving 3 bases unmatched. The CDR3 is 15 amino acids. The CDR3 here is CASSYSASGYNEQFF. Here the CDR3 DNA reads TGTGCCAGCAGTTACTCGGCTAGCGGTTACAATGAGCAGTTCTTC.

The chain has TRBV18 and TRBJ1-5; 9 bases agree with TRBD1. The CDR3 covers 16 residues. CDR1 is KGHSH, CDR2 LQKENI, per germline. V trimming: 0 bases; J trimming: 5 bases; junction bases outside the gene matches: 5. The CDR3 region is CASSPPGTGRDQPQHF. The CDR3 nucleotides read TGTGCCAGCTCACCACCGGGGACAGGGAGGGATCAGCCCCAGCATTTT.

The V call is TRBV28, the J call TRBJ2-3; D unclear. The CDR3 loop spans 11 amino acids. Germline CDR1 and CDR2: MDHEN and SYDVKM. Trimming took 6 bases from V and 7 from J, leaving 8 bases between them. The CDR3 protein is CASRSKYTQYF. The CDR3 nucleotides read TGTGCCAGCAGGTCAAAATATACGCAGTATTTT.

Here the CDR3 DNA reads TGTGCCAGCAGTGGACGGACGAATCAGCCCCAGCATTTT. Encoded protein: CASSGRTNQPQHF. The V gene is TRBV2, the J gene TRBJ1-5; no reliable D call. CDR1 and CDR2 from the germline V gene are SNHLY and FYNNEI. The CDR3 sequence is 13 residues long. V lost 4 bases and J lost 4, with 8 bases in between.